This TCR beta chain was sequenced during a study of T cell responses to AZD1222 COVID-19 vaccine. Assay: immunoSEQ multiplex PCR; the TCRdb copy retains only in-frame clones and omits some. This table holds over 60,000 clones, roughly 84% found once. CDR1 is LGHDT and CDR2 is YNNKEL in the germline V gene (reference sequence). V was shortened by 2 bases and J by 10 bases, with 15 bases between the two germline ends. The CDR3 runs to 15 residues. The sequence came from an adult in good health. Material: peripheral blood, obtained on day 0 of AZD1222 vaccination. This chain joins TRBV3-1 (or the pseudogene TRBV3-2) and TRBJ1-6; D might be TRBD1 (6 bases). The chain's CDR3 is CASSQTGQGGSPLHF. In DNA, the CDR3 is TGTGCCAGCAGCCAAACAGGGCAAGGTGGATCACCCCTCCACTTT.